This T cell receptor beta chain was retrieved from a study of shared clonotypes between healthy human individuals. Method: immunoSEQ multiplex PCR; TCRdb's copy keeps in-frame clones and lacks some. The sample lists 80,000 to 100,000 clones; approximately 70% were seen once. As concerns this clone: Its antigen is currently unknown.

V was cut by 1 base and J by 1 base, with 11 bases left in between. CDR1 MNHNY and CDR2 SVGAGI come from the germline V gene (reference sequence). This CDR3 is 15 amino acids long. Study results and caveats: Generation probability values for non-shared clonotypes were lower than those for clonotypes shared by all four donors.

J is TRBJ2-7 and V is TRBV6-6; D is perhaps TRBD1 (5 bases). The sequence came from a man aged 25 to 45 in good health. The material sequenced was memory CD8+ T cells sorted from blood. Regarding subset: CD45RO+ cells pooled with CCR7-negative TemRA cells. The CDR3 spells CASSYLGQGSYEQYF. In DNA form, the CDR3 reads TGTGCCAGCAGTTACTTGGGCCAGGGATCCTACGAGCAGTACTTC.